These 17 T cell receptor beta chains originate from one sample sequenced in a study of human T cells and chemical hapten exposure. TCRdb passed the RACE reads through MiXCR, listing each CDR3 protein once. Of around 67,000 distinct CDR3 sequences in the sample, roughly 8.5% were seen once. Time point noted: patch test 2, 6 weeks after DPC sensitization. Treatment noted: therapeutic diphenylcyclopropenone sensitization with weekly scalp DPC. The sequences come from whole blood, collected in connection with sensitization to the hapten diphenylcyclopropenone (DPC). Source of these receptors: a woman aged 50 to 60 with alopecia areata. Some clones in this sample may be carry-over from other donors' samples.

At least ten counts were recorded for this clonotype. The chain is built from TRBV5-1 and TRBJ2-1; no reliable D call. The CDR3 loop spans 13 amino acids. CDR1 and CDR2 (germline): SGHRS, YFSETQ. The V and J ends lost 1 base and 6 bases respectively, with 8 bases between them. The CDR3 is CASSLIISNEQFF. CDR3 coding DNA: TGCGCCAGCAGCTTGATTATCTCCAATGAGCAGTTCTTC.

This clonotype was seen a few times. This CDR3 reads CASSQDNSAQETQYF. In DNA, the CDR3 is TGTGCCAGCAGCCAAGATAACAGCGCCCAAGAGACCCAGTACTTC. This chain joins TRBV28 and TRBJ2-5; D is ambiguous. Germline V gives CDR1 MDHEN, CDR2 SYDVKM. There are 15 residues in the CDR3. V gave up 6 bases and J gave up 1 base, with 15 bases separating them.

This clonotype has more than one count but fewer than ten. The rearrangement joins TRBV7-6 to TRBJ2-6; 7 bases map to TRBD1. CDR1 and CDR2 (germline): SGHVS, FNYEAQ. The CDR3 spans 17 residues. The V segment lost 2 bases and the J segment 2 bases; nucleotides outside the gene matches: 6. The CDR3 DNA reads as TGTGCCAGCAGCTTACTTGCTACAGGGGCTGGGGCCAACGTCCTGACTTTC. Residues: CASSLLATGAGANVLTF.

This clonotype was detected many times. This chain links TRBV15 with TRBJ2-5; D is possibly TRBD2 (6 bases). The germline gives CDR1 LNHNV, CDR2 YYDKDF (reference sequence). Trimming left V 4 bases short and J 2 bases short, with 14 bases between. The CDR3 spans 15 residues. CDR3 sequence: CATSTFGGSQETQYF. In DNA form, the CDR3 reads TGTGCCACCAGCACTTTCGGGGGAAGTCAAGAGACCCAGTACTTC.

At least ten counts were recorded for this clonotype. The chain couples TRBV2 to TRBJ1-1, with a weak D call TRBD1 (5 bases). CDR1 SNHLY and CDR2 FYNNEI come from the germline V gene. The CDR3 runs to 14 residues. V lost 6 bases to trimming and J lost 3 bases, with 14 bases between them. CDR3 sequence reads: CASSARDGDTEAFF. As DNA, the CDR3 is TGTGCCAGCAGCGCGCGGGACGGGGACACTGAAGCTTTCTTT. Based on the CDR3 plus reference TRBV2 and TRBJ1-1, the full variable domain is EPEVTQTPSHQVTQMGQEVILRCVPISNHLYFYWYRQILGQKVEFLVSFYNNEISEKSEIFDDQFSVERPDGSNFTLKIRSTKLEDSAMYFCASSARDGDTEAFFGQGTRLTVV.

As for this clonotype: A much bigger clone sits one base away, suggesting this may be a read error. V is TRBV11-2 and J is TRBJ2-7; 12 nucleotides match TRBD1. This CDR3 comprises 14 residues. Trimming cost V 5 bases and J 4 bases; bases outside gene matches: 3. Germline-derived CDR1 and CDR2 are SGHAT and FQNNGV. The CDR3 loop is CASSLGQGAYEQYF. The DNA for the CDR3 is TGTGCCAGCAGCCTGGGACAGGGGGCTTACGAGCAGTACTTC.

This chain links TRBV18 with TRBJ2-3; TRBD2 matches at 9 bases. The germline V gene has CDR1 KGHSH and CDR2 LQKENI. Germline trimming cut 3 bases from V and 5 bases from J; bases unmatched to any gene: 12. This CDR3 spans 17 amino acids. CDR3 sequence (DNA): TGTGCCAGCTCACCGGGTAGCGGGAGTTTGCAGGGAGATACGCAGTATTTT. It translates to CASSPGSGSLQGDTQYF.

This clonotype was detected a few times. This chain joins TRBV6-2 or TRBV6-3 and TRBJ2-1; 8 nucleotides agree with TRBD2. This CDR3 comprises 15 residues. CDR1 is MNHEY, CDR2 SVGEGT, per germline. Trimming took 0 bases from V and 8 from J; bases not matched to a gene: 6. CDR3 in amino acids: CASSYSKTSAHEQFF. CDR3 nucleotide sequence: TGTGCCAGCAGTTACTCGAAGACTAGCGCCCATGAGCAGTTCTTC.

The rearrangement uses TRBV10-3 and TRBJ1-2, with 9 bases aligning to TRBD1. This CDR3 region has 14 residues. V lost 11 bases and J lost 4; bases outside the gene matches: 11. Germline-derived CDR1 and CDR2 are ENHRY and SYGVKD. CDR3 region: CASAPGQGPYGYTF. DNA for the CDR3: TGTGCCTCCGCCCCCGGACAGGGGCCCTATGGCTACACCTTC.

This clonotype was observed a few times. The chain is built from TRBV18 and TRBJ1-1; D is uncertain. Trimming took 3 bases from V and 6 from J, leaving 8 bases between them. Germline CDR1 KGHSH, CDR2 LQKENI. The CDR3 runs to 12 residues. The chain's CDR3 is CASSPELAEAFF. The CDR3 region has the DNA TGTGCCAGCTCACCGGAATTAGCTGAAGCTTTCTTT.

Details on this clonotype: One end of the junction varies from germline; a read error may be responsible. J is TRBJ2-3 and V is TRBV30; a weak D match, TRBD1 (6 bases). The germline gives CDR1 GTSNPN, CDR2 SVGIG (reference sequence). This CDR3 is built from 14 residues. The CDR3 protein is CAWSGGQSTYTQYF. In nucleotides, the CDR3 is TGTGCCTGGAGTGGTGGACAGTCCACATATACGCAGTATTTT.

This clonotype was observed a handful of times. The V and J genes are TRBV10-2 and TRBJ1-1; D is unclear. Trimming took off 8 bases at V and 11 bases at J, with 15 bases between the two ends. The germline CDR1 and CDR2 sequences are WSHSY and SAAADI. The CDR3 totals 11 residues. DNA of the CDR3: TGCGCCAGCTTAGGACCTGGCGGGGCTTTCTTT. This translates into CASLGPGGAFF.

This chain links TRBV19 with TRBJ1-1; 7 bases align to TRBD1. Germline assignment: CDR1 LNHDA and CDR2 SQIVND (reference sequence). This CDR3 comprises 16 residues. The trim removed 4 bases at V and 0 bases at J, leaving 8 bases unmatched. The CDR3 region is CASSRWDSIMNTEAFF. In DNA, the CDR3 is TGTGCCAGTAGTAGGTGGGACAGCATCATGAACACTGAAGCTTTCTTT.

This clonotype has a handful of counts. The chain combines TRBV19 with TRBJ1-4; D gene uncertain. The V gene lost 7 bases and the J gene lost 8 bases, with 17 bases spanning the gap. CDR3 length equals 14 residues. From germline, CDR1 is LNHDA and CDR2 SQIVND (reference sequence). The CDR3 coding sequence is TGTGCCAGTACCACCCCGGGCTCACGGGAAAAACTGTTTTTT. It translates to CASTTPGSREKLFF.

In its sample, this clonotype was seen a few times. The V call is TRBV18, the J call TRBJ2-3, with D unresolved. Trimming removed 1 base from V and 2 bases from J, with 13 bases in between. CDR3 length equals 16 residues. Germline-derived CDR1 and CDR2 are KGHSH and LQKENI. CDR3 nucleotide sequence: TGTGCCAGCTCACCACTCCAGGAAGCCTTCACAGATACGCAGTATTTT. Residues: CASSPLQEAFTDTQYF.

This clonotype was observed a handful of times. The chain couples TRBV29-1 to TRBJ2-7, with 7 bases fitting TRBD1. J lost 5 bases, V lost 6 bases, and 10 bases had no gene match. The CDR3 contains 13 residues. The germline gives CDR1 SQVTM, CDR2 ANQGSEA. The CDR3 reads CSVPRQGTNEQYF. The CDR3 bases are TGCAGCGTCCCCCGACAGGGTACGAACGAGCAGTACTTC.

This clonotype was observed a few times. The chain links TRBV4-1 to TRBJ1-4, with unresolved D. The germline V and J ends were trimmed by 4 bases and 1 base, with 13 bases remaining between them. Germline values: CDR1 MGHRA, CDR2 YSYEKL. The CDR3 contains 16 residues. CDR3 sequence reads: CASSLGPTETNEKLFF. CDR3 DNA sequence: TGCGCCAGCAGCCTCGGGCCGACGGAAACTAATGAAAAACTGTTTTTT.